The rows below give T cell receptor beta chains drawn from one sample of a study of blood T cell repertoires in COVID-19. Sequencing was performed with immunoSEQ multiplex PCR; in TCRdb, only in-frame clones are kept and a portion is missing. The sample shows 95,000 to 150,000 clones, about four fifths of them seen only once. The specimen was peripheral blood. The source of these receptors is a woman aged 70-85 years with acute or convalescent COVID-19. CDR3s include the opening cysteine and the closing phenylalanine or tryptophan. D genes are given only for firm matches. Where a row states a size, it is once, few, many or the class of an expanded clone; other rows omit it.

clone_size: NA
d_call: NA
j_call: TRBJ1-1
v_call: TRBV5-5
cdr3_nt: TGTGCCAGCAGCTTGGACAGATTAGAAGCTTTCTTT
cdr3_aa: CASSLDRLEAFF

clone_size: NA
d_call: NA
j_call: TRBJ1-6
v_call: TRBV4-3
cdr3_nt: TGCGCCAGCAGCCAAGATTACGGGAGGGGCTCACCCCTCCACTTT
cdr3_aa: CASSQDYGRGSPLHF

clone_size: NA
d_call: TRBD1
j_call: TRBJ2-3
v_call: TRBV11-2
cdr3_nt: TGTGCCAGCAGCTTGGACAGGGGGGGAGATACGCAGTATTTT
cdr3_aa: CASSLDRGGDTQYF

clone_size: NA
d_call: NA
j_call: TRBJ1-3
v_call: TRBV10-3
cdr3_nt: TGTGCCTTCTCAGGGGAGGGCTCTGGAAACACCATATATTTT
cdr3_aa: CAFSGEGSGNTIYF

clone_size: NA
d_call: TRBD1
j_call: TRBJ2-2
v_call: TRBV10-1
cdr3_nt: TGCGCCAGCAGTGAGAGCAGGGGGACCGGGGAGCTGTTTTTT
cdr3_aa: CASSESRGTGELFF

clone_size: once
d_call: TRBD1
j_call: TRBJ1-1
v_call: TRBV5-1
cdr3_nt: TGCGCCAGCAGACAGGGGACAGGGAACACTGAAGCTTTCTTT
cdr3_aa: CASRQGTGNTEAFF

clone_size: NA
d_call: TRBD1
j_call: TRBJ1-1
v_call: TRBV5-6
cdr3_nt: TGTGCCAGCAGCGCGGGACAGGGGATTGCCACTGAAGCTTTCTTT
cdr3_aa: CASSAGQGIATEAFF

clone_size: NA
d_call: TRBD1
j_call: TRBJ1-3
v_call: TRBV3-1/TRBV3-2
cdr3_nt: TGTGCCAGCAGCCAAGGACCGACAGGGAGGGGAAACACCATATATTTT
cdr3_aa: CASSQGPTGRGNTIYF

clone_size: few
d_call: TRBD1
j_call: TRBJ1-2
v_call: TRBV7-9
cdr3_nt: TGTGCCAGCAGCTCGACCAGGACAGGGGATAACTATGGCTACACCTTC
cdr3_aa: CASSSTRTGDNYGYTF

clone_size: few
d_call: NA
j_call: TRBJ1-2
v_call: TRBV6-2/TRBV6-3
cdr3_nt: TGTGCCAGCAGTTTGGGCAGGGGAACCTATAACTATGGCTACACCTTC
cdr3_aa: CASSLGRGTYNYGYTF

clone_size: NA
d_call: TRBD1
j_call: TRBJ2-1
v_call: TRBV2
cdr3_nt: TGTGCCAGCAAGACAGGGGGGAATGAGCAGTTCTTC
cdr3_aa: CASKTGGNEQFF

clone_size: once
d_call: NA
j_call: TRBJ2-3
v_call: TRBV10-3
cdr3_nt: TGTGCCATCAGTGCTGACATTAGCACAGATACGCAGTATTTT
cdr3_aa: CAISADISTDTQYF

clone_size: NA
d_call: TRBD2
j_call: TRBJ2-5
v_call: TRBV7-6
cdr3_nt: TGTGCCAGCAGCTTAGGAGTTAGCGGGGGTGTCGCGGAGACCCAGTACTTC
cdr3_aa: CASSLGVSGGVAETQYF

clone_size: NA
d_call: NA
j_call: TRBJ1-1
v_call: TRBV7-8
cdr3_nt: TGTGCCAGCAGCCAACATGCGGGAGGCACTGAAGCTTTCTTT
cdr3_aa: CASSQHAGGTEAFF

clone_size: NA
d_call: TRBD1
j_call: TRBJ2-5
v_call: TRBV7-2
cdr3_nt: TGTGCCAGCAGCTCACACAGGGGTTTCCAAGAGACCCAGTACTTC
cdr3_aa: CASSSHRGFQETQYF

clone_size: NA
d_call: NA
j_call: TRBJ1-4
v_call: TRBV5-5
cdr3_nt: TGTGCCAGCAGCTTGGGTTGGGGGCCTAATGAAAAACTGTTTTTT
cdr3_aa: CASSLGWGPNEKLFF

clone_size: NA
d_call: NA
j_call: TRBJ1-6
v_call: TRBV11-2
cdr3_nt: TGTGCCAGCAGCTTATTTCACGAGAATTCACCCCTCCACTTT
cdr3_aa: CASSLFHENSPLHF

clone_size: few
d_call: NA
j_call: TRBJ1-1
v_call: TRBV30
cdr3_nt: TGTGCCTGGGGGCTGCAGGTGAACACTGAAGCTTTCTTT
cdr3_aa: CAWGLQVNTEAFF

clone_size: NA
d_call: NA
j_call: TRBJ1-5
v_call: TRBV29-1
cdr3_nt: TGCAGCGTTGGGGCGAATGGTCAGCCCCAGCATTTT
cdr3_aa: CSVGANGQPQHF

clone_size: NA
d_call: NA
j_call: TRBJ1-2
v_call: TRBV10-3
cdr3_nt: TGTGCCATCAGGGACAGATCAAGTGACTATGGCTACACCTTC
cdr3_aa: CAIRDRSSDYGYTF

clone_size: NA
d_call: TRBD1
j_call: TRBJ1-2
v_call: TRBV6-2/TRBV6-3
cdr3_nt: TGTGCCAGCAGTACCGTCCCGGGACAGGGGAACTATGGCTACACCTTC
cdr3_aa: CASSTVPGQGNYGYTF

clone_size: NA
d_call: NA
j_call: TRBJ1-3
v_call: TRBV6-2/TRBV6-3
cdr3_nt: TGTGCCAGCAGCCTACAGGGATCCCTGGGTCGCCCTTATTTT
cdr3_aa: CASSLQGSLGRPYF

clone_size: NA
d_call: TRBD1
j_call: TRBJ1-1
v_call: TRBV7-8
cdr3_nt: TGTGCCAGCAGCTTACGTGGGACAGGCGGGACTGAAGCTTTCTTT
cdr3_aa: CASSLRGTGGTEAFF

clone_size: NA
d_call: NA
j_call: TRBJ1-3
v_call: TRBV10-3
cdr3_nt: TGTGCCATCAGGGACAGCTCTGGAAACACCATATATTTT
cdr3_aa: CAIRDSSGNTIYF

clone_size: NA
d_call: NA
j_call: TRBJ2-3
v_call: TRBV3-1/TRBV3-2
cdr3_nt: TGTGCCAGCAGCTTGGGGGGGGCGAGGCCAGATACGCAGTATTTT
cdr3_aa: CASSLGGARPDTQYF

clone_size: NA
d_call: NA
j_call: TRBJ1-1
v_call: TRBV7-2
cdr3_nt: TGTGCCAGCAGCTTATATGGCACCAGAAACACTGAAGCTTTCTTT
cdr3_aa: CASSLYGTRNTEAFF

clone_size: few
d_call: NA
j_call: TRBJ1-2
v_call: TRBV2
cdr3_nt: TGTGCCAGCAGTGAGACCGCGGACTATGGCTACACCTTC
cdr3_aa: CASSETADYGYTF

clone_size: NA
d_call: NA
j_call: TRBJ2-5
v_call: TRBV3-1/TRBV3-2
cdr3_nt: TGTGCCAGCAGCCCGACTAGACAAGAGACCCAGTACTTC
cdr3_aa: CASSPTRQETQYF

clone_size: NA
d_call: NA
j_call: TRBJ2-1
v_call: TRBV7-2
cdr3_nt: TGTGCCAGCAGCCCCCAGGGGGGCCGGATGGGCGATGAGCAGTTCTTC
cdr3_aa: CASSPQGGRMGDEQFF

clone_size: NA
d_call: NA
j_call: TRBJ2-7
v_call: TRBV20-1
cdr3_nt: TGCAGTGCTAGTAGCAGGGTACTTGGAGAGCAGTACTTC
cdr3_aa: CSASSRVLGEQYF

clone_size: NA
d_call: NA
j_call: TRBJ1-2
v_call: TRBV25-1
cdr3_nt: TGTGCCAGCAGTGGTACAGGGCGATATGGCTACACCTTC
cdr3_aa: CASSGTGRYGYTF

clone_size: NA
d_call: TRBD2
j_call: TRBJ2-5
v_call: TRBV27
cdr3_nt: TGTGCCAGCAGAACCTCCCGACTAGCGGGGGTTTCGGAGACCCAGTACTTC
cdr3_aa: CASRTSRLAGVSETQYF

clone_size: NA
d_call: TRBD2
j_call: TRBJ2-1
v_call: TRBV9
cdr3_nt: TGTGCCAGCAGCGTAGAGGGACTAGCGGGGGGGTTCAGCTCCTACAATGAGCAGTTCTTC
cdr3_aa: CASSVEGLAGGFSSYNEQFF

clone_size: NA
d_call: NA
j_call: TRBJ1-1
v_call: TRBV5-4
cdr3_nt: TGTGCCAGCAGCTTGGATTCAGGGGACACTGAAGCTTTCTTT
cdr3_aa: CASSLDSGDTEAFF

clone_size: NA
d_call: NA
j_call: TRBJ1-5
v_call: TRBV9
cdr3_nt: TGTGCCAGCAGCCCAGATCAGGGGAATCAGCCCCAGCATTTT
cdr3_aa: CASSPDQGNQPQHF

clone_size: NA
d_call: NA
j_call: TRBJ2-2
v_call: TRBV6-4
cdr3_nt: TGTGCCAGCAGTGTCAGGGGATTCACCGGGGAGCTGTTTTTT
cdr3_aa: CASSVRGFTGELFF

clone_size: NA
d_call: NA
j_call: TRBJ1-6
v_call: TRBV12-3/TRBV12-4
cdr3_nt: TGTGCCAGCAGTTTGGGGGCTTCACCCCTCCACTTT
cdr3_aa: CASSLGASPLHF

clone_size: NA
d_call: TRBD2
j_call: TRBJ2-7
v_call: TRBV3-1/TRBV3-2
cdr3_nt: TGTGCCAGCAGCCAAGGTACTAGCGGGGGGACCTCCTACGAGCAGTACTTC
cdr3_aa: CASSQGTSGGTSYEQYF

clone_size: NA
d_call: TRBD1
j_call: TRBJ1-5
v_call: TRBV7-4
cdr3_nt: TGTGCCAGCAGCGAAGAAGACAGGGAACATCAGCCCCAGCATTTT
cdr3_aa: CASSEEDREHQPQHF

clone_size: NA
d_call: TRBD1
j_call: TRBJ1-2
v_call: TRBV6-5
cdr3_nt: TGTGCCAGCAGGAGACAGGGGGCTGGTGGCTACACCTTC
cdr3_aa: CASRRQGAGGYTF

clone_size: NA
d_call: NA
j_call: TRBJ2-1
v_call: TRBV11-2
cdr3_nt: TGTGCCAGCAGCTTAGGGACAGACAATGAGCAGTTCTTC
cdr3_aa: CASSLGTDNEQFF

clone_size: NA
d_call: NA
j_call: TRBJ2-7
v_call: TRBV5-4
cdr3_nt: TGTGCCAGCAGCAACTACGGGTATGGGCAGTACTTC
cdr3_aa: CASSNYGYGQYF

clone_size: NA
d_call: NA
j_call: TRBJ1-2
v_call: TRBV11-3
cdr3_nt: TGTGCCAGCAGCGGGAGGATAGGGCCTAACTATGGCTACACCTTC
cdr3_aa: CASSGRIGPNYGYTF

clone_size: NA
d_call: TRBD2
j_call: TRBJ2-5
v_call: TRBV10-3
cdr3_nt: TGTGCCATCAGCGTAGCGGGGGCTCAAGAGACCCAGTACTTC
cdr3_aa: CAISVAGAQETQYF

clone_size: NA
d_call: TRBD1
j_call: TRBJ1-1
v_call: TRBV6-5
cdr3_nt: TGTGCCAGCCAGGGGCAGGGGGCATCAGTTACGGCTTTCTTT
cdr3_aa: CASQGQGASVTAFF

clone_size: few
d_call: NA
j_call: TRBJ1-6
v_call: TRBV11-3
cdr3_nt: TGTGCCAGCAGCCGCCATACGGGCTCCTATAATTCACCCCTCCACTTT
cdr3_aa: CASSRHTGSYNSPLHF

clone_size: NA
d_call: TRBD1
j_call: TRBJ1-2
v_call: TRBV27
cdr3_nt: TGTGCCAGCAGTTTAAGTTGGGCGGGACAGGGGCCCCTTAACTATGGCTACACCTTC
cdr3_aa: CASSLSWAGQGPLNYGYTF

clone_size: NA
d_call: TRBD2
j_call: TRBJ2-4
v_call: TRBV7-2
cdr3_nt: TGTGCCAGCAGCTTAGAGGGACTAGCGGGGGTTCGGAACATTCAGTACTTC
cdr3_aa: CASSLEGLAGVRNIQYF

clone_size: NA
d_call: NA
j_call: TRBJ2-5
v_call: TRBV5-1
cdr3_nt: TGCGCCAGCAGCTTTTCCGGGGGGCCAATGAAGACCCAGTACTTC
cdr3_aa: CASSFSGGPMKTQYF

clone_size: NA
d_call: NA
j_call: TRBJ1-4
v_call: TRBV7-2
cdr3_nt: TGTGCCAGCAGCCGTGATGGAGGCTCCGGTGAAAAACTGTTTTTT
cdr3_aa: CASSRDGGSGEKLFF

clone_size: NA
d_call: TRBD2
j_call: TRBJ2-3
v_call: TRBV7-9
cdr3_nt: TGTGCCAGCAGCACGCGGAATAGCGGGGGGGCAACAGATACGCAGTATTTT
cdr3_aa: CASSTRNSGGATDTQYF

clone_size: NA
d_call: NA
j_call: TRBJ1-2
v_call: TRBV15
cdr3_nt: TGTGCCACCAGCAGGTCCCGGACAGCCTCACCCTATGGCTACACCTTC
cdr3_aa: CATSRSRTASPYGYTF

clone_size: NA
d_call: TRBD2
j_call: TRBJ2-1
v_call: TRBV3-1/TRBV3-2
cdr3_nt: TGTGCCAGCAGCCAAGCCGGGACTAACTACAATGAGCAGTTCTTC
cdr3_aa: CASSQAGTNYNEQFF

clone_size: NA
d_call: TRBD1
j_call: TRBJ2-1
v_call: TRBV14
cdr3_nt: TGTGCCAGCAGCCAGGTGACAGGGCTAGAGCAGTTCTTC
cdr3_aa: CASSQVTGLEQFF

clone_size: few
d_call: NA
j_call: TRBJ1-6
v_call: TRBV2
cdr3_nt: TGTGCCAGCAGGTCTGGGCAGGGCGGATCACCCCTCCACTTT
cdr3_aa: CASRSGQGGSPLHF

clone_size: NA
d_call: NA
j_call: TRBJ1-1
v_call: TRBV12-2
cdr3_nt: TGTGCAAGTCGCTCCTTCACAGGGGGCATCACTGAAGCTTTCTTT
cdr3_aa: CASRSFTGGITEAFF

clone_size: NA
d_call: TRBD2
j_call: TRBJ2-3
v_call: TRBV20-1
cdr3_nt: TGCAGTGCTAGTATGGGACTAGCGCAATTATCTTACACAGATACGCAGTATTTT
cdr3_aa: CSASMGLAQLSYTDTQYF